The clone carrying this T cell receptor beta chain was seen many times. The length of the CDR3 is 16 residues. Germline loops: CDR1 SGHTA, CDR2 FQGNSA. V lost 5 bases, J lost 3 bases, and 17 bases lay in between. This specimen comes from a study of T-cell memory formation after mild COVID-19. TCRdb passed the 5' RACE reads through MiXCR, listing each CDR3 protein once. The sample lists around 300,000 distinct CDR3 sequences, approximately 14% occurring once. Input material: PBMCs or a T cell subset sorted from them (not recorded which). The receptor's source is a man aged 18 to 30 who had mild COVID-19 (a few samples of this study predate the infection). Cell type and time point are not known. The gene calls are TRBV7-2 and TRBJ2-4; D might be TRBD1 (6 bases). The CDR3 loop is CASSTAGTPHKNIQYF. Here the CDR3 DNA reads TGTGCCAGCAGCACCGCAGGGACACCGCACAAAAACATTCAGTACTTC.